This T cell receptor (beta chain) originates from a study of identical twins. This CDR3 has 13 residues. Trimming took 3 bases from V and 9 from J, leaving 13 bases between them. Template switching, a step in the protocol, added a universal primer site, and cDNA carried unique molecular identifiers. TCRdb reprocessed the 5' RACE reads via MiXCR and lists one record per CDR3 protein. The table records around 570,000 distinct CDR3 sequences, around 9.6% of them present only once. The same data also contributed to another study, on yellow fever vaccine responses in identical twins.

The clonotype was recovered from a woman aged 18-29 years in good health. The chain links TRBV12-3 or TRBV12-4 to TRBJ2-3; tentative D call: TRBD2 (7 bases). Sequenced input: PBMCs. The CDR3 DNA follows: TGTGCCAGCAGTTTTAAGACGGGGGGCACGCAGTATTTT. Translation: CASSFKTGGTQYF.